This passage covers 20 T cell receptor beta chains from one sample sequenced in a study of glioma-infiltrating T cells after dendritic cell vaccination. Assay: immunoSEQ multiplex PCR; the TCRdb copy retains only in-frame clones and omits some. This table has about 50,000 clones, around 89% appearing once. Sample time point: after dendritic cell vaccination, including at tumor progression/relapse. Sequenced here: blood, sampled after dendritic cell vaccination. The receptors here all came from a human donor with glioblastoma.

The J gene is TRBJ2-2, the V gene TRBV2, with 7 bases that match TRBD1. The ends lost 6 bases at V and 3 bases at J; junction bases unmatched: 4. The CDR3 covers 14 residues. Germline V gene lookup returns CDR1 SNHLY and CDR2 FYNNEI. For the CDR3, the DNA is TGTGCCAGCAGGACTGACAGGGACACCGGGGAGCTGTTTTTT. Its translation: CASRTDRDTGELFF.

This clone was detected only once. CDR3 sequence (DNA): TGCGCCAGCAGCTTGGACGGGACAGGGAACGCCAAAAACATTCAGTACTTC. This gives the protein CASSLDGTGNAKNIQYF. The V call is TRBV5-1, the J call TRBJ2-4, with TRBD1 matching 9 bases. The CDR3 totals 17 residues. The J segment lost 1 base and the V segment lost 0 bases, leaving 5 bases of the junction unmatched. Per the germline V gene, CDR1 is SGHRS and CDR2 is YFSETQ. Full variable domain (remainder filled in from reference TRBV5-1 and TRBJ2-4): KAGVTQTPRYLIKTRGQQVTLSCSPISGHRSVSWYQQTPGQGLQFLFEYFSETQRNKGNFPGRFSGRQFSNSRSEMNVSTLELGDSALYLCASSLDGTGNAKNIQYFGAGTRLSVL.

This rearrangement joins TRBV6-1 to TRBJ1-2, with D maybe TRBD1 (6 bases). Trimming took off 8 bases at V and 5 bases at J, with 9 bases between the two ends. Germline-derived CDR1 and CDR2 are MNHNS and SASEGT. This CDR3 region has 11 residues. As DNA, the CDR3 is TGTGCCAGCGGGAGGGGGTATGGCTACACCTTC. This translates into CASGRGYGYTF.

The chain recombines TRBV2 with TRBJ2-5; 10 bases match TRBD2. The trim removed 4 bases at V and 10 bases at J, leaving 3 bases unmatched. Looked up from germline, CDR1 is SNHLY and CDR2 is FYNNEI. The CDR3 spans 12 residues. The CDR3 here is CASSGTSGNQYF. The CDR3 DNA reads as TGTGCCAGCAGTGGGACTAGCGGCAACCAGTACTTC.

The chain uses TRBV27 and TRBJ2-7, with D possibly matching TRBD2 (5 bases). Between the trimmed V and J ends, which lost 2 bases and 5 bases, there was a span of 10 bases. This CDR3 is 13 amino acids long. The germline CDR1 and CDR2 sequences are MNHEY and SMNVEV (reference sequence). CDR3 region: CASSLRGSHEQYF. The CDR3 DNA sequence: TGTGCCAGCAGTTTACGGGGAAGCCACGAGCAGTACTTC.

The sample holds a few counts of this clone. The chain carries TRBV6-1 and TRBJ1-2; TRBD1 matches 7 bases. The CDR3 has 15 residues. Trimming cost V 0 bases and J 4 bases; bases outside gene matches: 5. Germline V gene sequence: CDR1 MNHNS, CDR2 SASEGT. The CDR3 DNA reads TGTGCCAGCAGTGAAGCGCAACAGGGGCTCTATGGCTACACCTTC. It is translated as CASSEAQQGLYGYTF.

The chain uses TRBV5-1 and TRBJ2-2, with D unresolved. This CDR3 has 14 amino acids. CDR1 is SGHRS, CDR2 YFSETQ, per germline. Trimming took off 4 bases at V and 6 bases at J, with 13 bases between the two ends. As DNA, the CDR3 is TGCGCCAGCAGCCGGAGTAGTTTTGCCGGGGAGCTGTTTTTT. It encodes CASSRSSFAGELFF.

J is TRBJ1-3 and V is TRBV28; the D is unclear. The CDR3 covers 14 residues. Germline V gene data show CDR1 as MDHEN and CDR2 as SYDVKM. V was cut by 0 bases and J by 3 bases, with 6 bases left in between. CDR3 in amino acids: CASSLWSGGNTIYF. The CDR3 nucleotides read TGTGCCAGCAGTTTATGGTCGGGTGGAAACACCATATATTTT.

V gene TRBV7-9 combines with J gene TRBJ2-2; a weak D match, TRBD1 (6 bases). Germline CDR1 reads SEHNR; CDR2 reads FQNEAQ (reference sequence). The CDR3 is made up of 16 amino acids. V gave up 7 bases and J gave up 0 bases, with 15 bases separating them. CDR3 loop: CASTPWGLTNTGELFF. In DNA, the CDR3 is TGTGCCAGCACCCCTTGGGGGCTTACGAACACCGGGGAGCTGTTTTTT.

This clone was recorded once. The chain combines TRBV7-8 with TRBJ2-5; TRBD2 agrees at 9 bases. Looked up from germline, CDR1 is SGHVS and CDR2 is FQNEAQ. The CDR3 extends over 17 amino acids. The junction had 18 bases not matched to a gene; V was cut back by 4 bases and J by 9 bases. The CDR3 loop is CASSSDLGLAFLQAQYF. DNA of the CDR3: TGTGCCAGCAGCTCAGACCTGGGACTAGCATTCCTACAAGCCCAGTACTTC.

The chain couples TRBV4-1 to TRBJ2-1; D is possibly TRBD2 (5 bases). The V end was cut by 0 bases, the J end by 10 bases, with 16 bases between. There are 15 residues in the CDR3. The germline V gene has CDR1 MGHRA and CDR2 YSYEKL. CDR3 sequence reads: CASSQDGRIRGEQFF. The CDR3 DNA follows: TGCGCCAGCAGCCAAGATGGACGGATTCGGGGAGAGCAGTTCTTC.

J is TRBJ2-7 and V is TRBV27, with D maybe TRBD2 (6 bases). The CDR3 is 15 residues long. Trimming removed 2 bases from V and 4 bases from J, with 15 bases in between. CDR1 is MNHEY, CDR2 SMNVEV, per germline (reference sequence). The CDR3, as DNA: TGTGCCAGCAGTTTAATATATGGGACTCAGTACGAGCAGTACTTC. It translates to CASSLIYGTQYEQYF.

The chain employs TRBV19 and TRBJ2-5; TRBD1 aligns across 9 bases. The CDR3 is 15 residues long. The germline V gene encodes CDR1 LNHDA and CDR2 SQIVND (reference sequence). With V trimmed by 6 bases and J by 5 bases, 10 bases remained unmatched. The CDR3 loop is CASSVGGTGMETQYF. The CDR3 DNA sequence: TGTGCCAGTAGCGTGGGCGGGACAGGGATGGAGACCCAGTACTTC.

This clone occurred once. The rearrangement joins TRBV6-5 to TRBJ1-1; D uncertain. The V end lost 7 bases, the J end lost 1 base, and 10 bases lay between the germline ends. The germline CDR1 and CDR2 sequences are MNHEY and SVGAGI. The CDR3 totals 13 residues. CDR3 coding DNA: TGTGCCAGCACCCCGGCGGGGAACACTGAAGCTTTCTTT. As protein: CASTPAGNTEAFF.

The genes are TRBV19 and TRBJ1-5; 7 bases are shared with TRBD1. V dropped 7 bases and J dropped 2; count of bases not matched to a gene: 5. This CDR3 region has 14 residues. Germline V gene lookup returns CDR1 LNHDA and CDR2 SQIVND (reference sequence). The chain's CDR3 is CASNHRGGNQPQHF. CDR3 in DNA: TGTGCCAGTAACCACAGGGGTGGCAATCAGCCCCAGCATTTT.

This chain joins TRBV15 and TRBJ2-5; D gene uncertain. The J call may be in error: the DNA end matches TRBJ2-7 better. From germline, CDR1 is LNHNV and CDR2 YYDKDF (reference sequence). The CDR3 consists of 12 residues. The CDR3 here is CATSNALYEQYF. The CDR3 DNA reads TGTGCCACCAGCAATGCCCTCTACGAGCAGTACTTC.

This clone was seen once. This chain connects TRBV7-2 to TRBJ1-4; no definite D call. Germline V gene sequence: CDR1 SGHTA, CDR2 FQGNSA. The V end lost 5 bases, the J end lost 2 bases, and 12 bases lay between the germline ends. The CDR3 length is 15 residues. The DNA for the CDR3 is TGTGCCAGCAGCATGCGAACCGGGACTAATGAAAAACTGTTTTTT. Translated, it gives CASSMRTGTNEKLFF. The whole variable domain, filled in from reference TRBV7-2 and TRBJ1-4, reads GAGVSQSPSNKVTEKGKDVELRCDPISGHTALYWYRQSLGQGLEFLIYFQGNSAPDKSGLPSDRFSAERTGGSVSTLTIQRTQQEDSAVYLCASSMRTGTNEKLFFGSGTQLSVL.

The chain joins TRBV27 to TRBJ2-3; 13 bases align to TRBD2. After removal of 5 bases from V and 3 bases from J, the junction contained 11 bases not matched to a gene. This CDR3 has 18 residues. Germline CDR1 reads MNHEY; CDR2 reads SMNVEV (reference sequence). CDR3 sequence reads: CASSPHRTSGSFTDTQYF. DNA of the CDR3: TGTGCCAGCAGTCCCCATCGGACTAGCGGGAGTTTTACAGATACGCAGTATTTT.

The V gene is TRBV19, the J gene TRBJ2-1; D is perhaps TRBD2 (5 bases). The CDR3 runs 18 residues. Germline V gene sequence: CDR1 LNHDA, CDR2 SQIVND (reference sequence). The V gene lost 3 bases and the J gene lost 0 bases, with 18 bases spanning the gap. Written as DNA, the CDR3 is TGTGCCAGTAGTATGGGGAGCGGAGCCCTCAGCTCCTACAATGAGCAGTTCTTC. It codes for CASSMGSGALSSYNEQFF.

The rearrangement uses TRBV28 and TRBJ1-1; D ambiguous. Deletions cut 4 bases from V and 0 bases from J, with 9 bases between. This CDR3 comprises 14 residues. CDR1 and CDR2 (germline): MDHEN, SYDVKM. CDR3 nucleotides: TGTGCCAGCAGTTCGGCCAGGCTGAACACTGAAGCTTTCTTT. Its protein is CASSSARLNTEAFF.